The 32 T cell receptor beta chains listed next were all sequenced from one sample in a study of T cells in Graves' hyperthyroidism and ophthalmopathy. Template material for amplifying TCR beta CDR3 regions consisted of RNA transcripts. Initially, a first-round RT-PCR of the TCR CDR3 employed the HTBI primer set. TCRdb used MiXCR to reprocess the multiplex PCR reads, holding one entry per CDR3 protein. The data contain around 620,000 distinct CDR3 sequences, about 45% of them seen just once; the ten biggest clones take up 19%. Sequences were obtained from peripheral blood or thyroid tissue (not recorded which). These receptor sequences come from an adult woman with Graves' disease, either hyperthyroidism or ophthalmopathy (not recorded which).

This clonotype was found a few times. The V and J genes are TRBV15 and TRBJ1-6; D ambiguous. The CDR3 length is 14 residues. With 0 bases removed from V and 10 bases from J, the gap between germline ends came to 10 bases. Germline-derived CDR1 and CDR2 are LNHNV and YYDKDF (reference sequence). The CDR3 DNA sequence: TGTGCCACCAGCAGAGATGGGTTTGAGTCACCCCTCCACTTT. Translated: CATSRDGFESPLHF.

This clonotype has at least ten counts. The CDR3 region has the DNA TGCGCCAGCAGCCAAGATGACAGGGTCTCTGGAAACACCATATATTTT. It codes for CASSQDDRVSGNTIYF. The chain links TRBV4-1 to TRBJ1-3; TRBD1 agrees at 7 bases. Germline-derived CDR1 and CDR2 are MGHRA and YSYEKL. This CDR3 comprises 16 residues. V dropped 0 bases and J dropped 0; count of bases not matched to a gene: 2.

This clonotype was seen ten or more times. CDR3 loop: CAYNLANAGNTIYF. CDR3 coding DNA: TGTGCCTACAATCTCGCAAACGCTGGAAACACCATATATTTT. The V call is TRBV30, the J call TRBJ1-3; D is unclear. Germline V CDR1 and CDR2: GTSNPN, SVGIG (reference sequence). This CDR3 is built from 14 residues. V lost 7 bases and J 2 bases, leaving 15 bases between the germline ends.

This clonotype was counted ten times or more. The rearrangement uses TRBV7-3 and TRBJ2-5; D is unresolved. CDR3 size: 14 residues. Per germline, CDR1 SGHTA and CDR2 FQGTGA. V was cut by 3 bases and J by 4 bases, with 12 bases left in between. The CDR3 DNA sequence: TGTGCCAGCAGCTTTGGTCTAAGTTTAGAGACCCAGTACTTC. Amino acids: CASSFGLSLETQYF.

This clonotype was counted many times. The V gene is TRBV27, the J gene TRBJ1-1; the match to TRBD1 covers 7 bases. V lost 6 bases to trimming and J lost 3 bases; unmatched junction nucleotides: 4. The germline V gene encodes CDR1 MNHEY and CDR2 SMNVEV (reference sequence). There are 13 residues in the CDR3. CDR3 region: CASRVGGYTEAFF. Here the CDR3 DNA reads TGTGCCAGCAGGGTAGGGGGCTACACTGAAGCTTTCTTT.

The chain combines TRBV25-1 with TRBJ1-1; 10 bases align to TRBD1. Looked up from germline, CDR1 is MGHDK and CDR2 is SYGVNS. V shed 6 bases, J shed 8 bases, and the junction held 6 bases outside the gene matches. The length of the CDR3 is 13 residues. The CDR3 is CASSTKGQGEAFF. CDR3 sequence (DNA): TGTGCCAGCAGCACGAAGGGACAGGGGGAAGCTTTCTTT.

This clonotype was seen ten or more times. The genes are TRBV25-1 and TRBJ2-5, with 8 bases identical to TRBD1. V trimming: 6 bases; J trimming: 2 bases; junction bases outside the gene matches: 5. The CDR3 runs 14 residues. Per the germline V gene, CDR1 is MGHDK and CDR2 is SYGVNS. In nucleotides, the CDR3 is TGTGCCAGCAGACCGGGACAGGATCAAGAGACCCAGTACTTC. Encoded protein: CASRPGQDQETQYF. The entire variable domain, with the rest obtained from reference TRBV25-1 and TRBJ2-5, is as follows: EADIYQTPRYLVIGTGKKITLECSQTMGHDKMYWYQQDPGMELHLIHYSYGVNSTEKGDLSSESTVSRIRTEHFPLTLESARPSHTSQYLCASRPGQDQETQYFGPGTRLLVL.

This clonotype was recorded at least ten times. The gene calls are TRBV19 and TRBJ2-7; 7 bases line up with TRBD2. The CDR3 is made up of 13 amino acids. V was clipped by 4 bases and J by 3 bases; unmatched bases: 3. Germline CDR1 is LNHDA and CDR2 is SQIVND (reference sequence). In DNA, the CDR3 is TGTGCCAGTAGTACGACTAGCATCTACGAGCAGTACTTC. This gives the protein CASSTTSIYEQYF.

This clonotype appeared a few times. V usage is TRBV5-1 and J usage is TRBJ2-2, with TRBD1 identical over 9 bases. V dropped 2 bases and J dropped 2; count of bases not matched to a gene: 7. CDR3 length equals 17 residues. In germline, CDR1 is SGHRS, CDR2 YFSETQ. DNA for the CDR3: TGCGCCAGCAGCTTCGCCCCGGGACAGGGAAACACCGGGGAGCTGTTTTTT. As protein: CASSFAPGQGNTGELFF.

The genes are TRBV5-1 and TRBJ1-2; the D gene is possibly TRBD1 (6 bases). Trimming took off 3 bases at V and 0 bases at J, with 12 bases between the two ends. The CDR3 is 15 residues long. Germline V lookup: CDR1 SGHRS, CDR2 YFSETQ. The CDR3 loop is CASSWTTGANYGYTF. In DNA, the CDR3 is TGCGCCAGCAGCTGGACGACAGGCGCTAACTATGGCTACACCTTC.

V gene TRBV5-4 combines with J gene TRBJ2-7; TRBD2 matches at 9 bases. V lost 4 bases and J lost 7; bases outside the gene matches: 12. The CDR3 has 15 residues. Germline values: CDR1 SGHNT, CDR2 YYREEE (reference sequence). CDR3 nucleotide sequence: TGTGCCAGCAGCGCTACTAGCGGGTCGGCGAATGAGCAGTACTTC. Translation gives CASSATSGSANEQYF.

This clonotype was observed at least ten times. CDR3 loop: CASSAGQTYEQYF. The CDR3 DNA is TGTGCCAGCAGTGCGGGACAGACCTACGAGCAGTACTTC. The rearrangement joins TRBV6-1 to TRBJ2-7; 7 bases match TRBD1. The CDR3 length is 13 residues. Germline values: CDR1 MNHNS, CDR2 SASEGT. The junction had 2 bases not matched to a gene; V was cut back by 4 bases and J by 2 bases.

Many counts were recorded for this clonotype. The V gene is TRBV11-2, the J gene TRBJ2-5; D is possibly TRBD1 (5 bases). The germline V gene has CDR1 SGHAT and CDR2 FQNNGV. The V end was cut by 5 bases, the J end by 5 bases, with 18 bases between. CDR3 length: 15 amino acids. The CDR3 DNA follows: TGTGCCAGCAGCCATGACAGACCCCCGTATGAGACCCAGTACTTC. As protein: CASSHDRPPYETQYF.

The CDR3 is CAISESAQGETQYF. The CDR3 DNA reads TGTGCCATCAGTGAGTCAGCCCAGGGGGAGACCCAGTACTTC. The genes are TRBV10-3 and TRBJ2-5, with TRBD1 as a possible D gene (6 bases). From germline, CDR1 is ENHRY and CDR2 SYGVKD. The V and J ends lost 0 bases and 5 bases respectively, with 10 bases between them. The CDR3 contains 14 residues.

The genes are TRBV20-1 and TRBJ2-3; 12 positions match TRBD2. This CDR3 is built from 17 residues. V gave up 2 bases and J gave up 1 base; unmatched junction bases: 7. Germline V gene data show CDR1 as DFQATT and CDR2 as SNEGSKA (reference sequence). CDR3 sequence reads: CSARSPGLAGRTDTQYF. Written as DNA, the CDR3 is TGCAGTGCTAGATCCCCAGGACTAGCGGGACGCACAGATACGCAGTATTTT.

The chain recombines TRBV10-3 with TRBJ2-5; D is undetermined. This CDR3 spans 15 amino acids. Germline CDR1 ENHRY, CDR2 SYGVKD. V was trimmed by 7 bases and J by 5 bases, leaving 20 bases between them. The DNA of the CDR3 is TGTGCCATCATGGCCAGTACCCGCGCTGGGGAGACCCAGTACTTC. It encodes CAIMASTRAGETQYF.

This clonotype was counted a few times. The chain employs TRBV7-6 and TRBJ1-6; tentatively, D is TRBD1 (5 bases). Germline-derived CDR1 and CDR2 are SGHVS and FNYEAQ. The ends were cut back, 3 bases at V and 10 bases at J, with 13 bases in the middle. This CDR3 contains 14 residues. Here the CDR3 reads CASSFGGIGSPLHF. For the CDR3, the DNA is TGTGCCAGCAGCTTTGGGGGAATCGGCTCACCCCTCCACTTT.

The CDR3 DNA is TGTGCCACCAGCAGCACTAGCGGGAGACATGAGCAGTTCTTC. This sequence encodes CATSSTSGRHEQFF. V usage is TRBV15 and J usage is TRBJ2-1; TRBD2 matches 11 bases. The CDR3 has 14 residues. The germline V gene has CDR1 LNHNV and CDR2 YYDKDF (reference sequence). V shed 3 bases, J shed 8 bases, and the junction held 3 bases outside the gene matches.

This clonotype was picked up many times. The gene calls are TRBV14 and TRBJ1-1; D ambiguous. This CDR3 region has 14 residues. V was pared by 3 bases and J by 6 bases, with 14 bases between. The germline V gene encodes CDR1 SGHDN and CDR2 FVKESK. The CDR3 nucleotides are TGTGCCAGCAGCCACCTCATCGGTCCGGCTGAAGCTTTCTTT. Encoded protein: CASSHLIGPAEAFF.

A few counts support this clonotype. The CDR3 sequence is CASSSRGGGAYLSEQYF. The CDR3 DNA reads TGTGCCAGCAGCTCGAGGGGGGGCGGCGCCTACCTAAGCGAGCAGTACTTC. The V gene is TRBV11-2, the J gene TRBJ2-7; possible D gene TRBD2, 7 bases. The CDR3 consists of 17 residues. The germline V gene encodes CDR1 SGHAT and CDR2 FQNNGV. V was clipped by 4 bases and J by 6 bases, with 25 bases between them. The full variable domain, with the rest looked up from reference TRBV11-2 and TRBJ2-7, is EAGVAQSPRYKIIEKRQSVAFWCNPISGHATLYWYQQILGQGPKLLIQFQNNGVVDDSQLPKDRFSAERLKGVDSTLKIQPAKLEDSAVYLCASSSRGGGAYLSEQYFGPGTRLTVT.

This clonotype showed up many times. For the CDR3, the DNA is TGTGCCAGCAGCCAAGATGGGCACAGGGGGAACACTGAAGCTTTCTTT. It codes for CASSQDGHRGNTEAFF. The chain combines TRBV4-2 with TRBJ1-1, with 7 bases fitting TRBD1. CDR3 length: 16 residues. The ends lost 0 bases at V and 1 base at J; junction bases unmatched: 5. Germline V lookup: CDR1 LGHNA, CDR2 YNFKEQ.

This clonotype was found many times. This sequence joins TRBV6-6 and TRBJ2-7; 7 bases match TRBD2. After removal of 2 bases from V and 6 bases from J, the junction contained 7 bases not matched to a gene. CDR1 MNHNY and CDR2 SVGAGI come from the germline V gene (reference sequence). The CDR3 has 14 amino acids. The CDR3 here is CASSYAGVPVEQYF. CDR3 in DNA: TGTGCCAGCAGTTACGCGGGAGTTCCCGTCGAGCAGTACTTC.

V gene TRBV18 combines with J gene TRBJ2-5; D may be TRBD1 (6 bases). V lost 6 bases to trimming and J lost 1 base, with 12 bases between them. The CDR3 totals 14 residues. Germline V gives CDR1 KGHSH, CDR2 LQKENI. The CDR3 protein is CASSRAGAQETQYF. The CDR3 coding sequence is TGTGCCAGCTCTCGAGCAGGGGCCCAAGAGACCCAGTACTTC.

The rearrangement uses TRBV25-1 and TRBJ1-6; the D gene is possibly TRBD1 (6 bases). CDR1 is MGHDK, CDR2 SYGVNS, per germline. V was trimmed by 7 bases and J by 6 bases, leaving 13 bases between them. The CDR3 is made up of 14 amino acids. The CDR3: CASTPGGGNSPLHF. In DNA, the CDR3 is TGTGCCAGCACCCCGGGGGGCGGTAATTCACCCCTCCACTTT. Supplemented by reference TRBV25-1 and TRBJ1-6, the full variable domain reads EADIYQTPRYLVIGTGKKITLECSQTMGHDKMYWYQQDPGMELHLIHYSYGVNSTEKGDLSSESTVSRIRTEHFPLTLESARPSHTSQYLCASTPGGGNSPLHFGNGTRLTVT.

This clonotype was seen more than once but under ten times. This chain connects TRBV2 to TRBJ2-2; no clear D. This CDR3 is 13 amino acids long. In germline, CDR1 is SNHLY, CDR2 FYNNEI. Trimming left V 7 bases short and J 6 bases short, with 12 bases between. The CDR3 spells CASTLEVSGELFF. The CDR3 DNA reads as TGTGCCAGCACCCTCGAAGTCTCCGGGGAGCTGTTTTTT.

This clonotype was seen a handful of times. The chain has TRBV7-2 and TRBJ2-2, with D unclear. CDR3 size: 13 residues. CDR1 and CDR2 (germline): SGHTA, FQGNSA. The germline V and J ends were trimmed by 2 bases and 4 bases, with 5 bases remaining between them. CDR3 loop: CASSLIATGELFF. CDR3 DNA sequence: TGTGCCAGCAGCTTAATTGCCACCGGGGAGCTGTTTTTT.

The sample holds many counts of this clonotype. This CDR3 reads CSAAGRLDNSPLHF. CDR3 nucleotides: TGCAGTGCGGCGGGACGGCTTGATAATTCACCCCTCCACTTT. J is TRBJ1-6 and V is TRBV20-1; tentative D call: TRBD1 (5 bases). Germline V gene sequence: CDR1 DFQATT, CDR2 SNEGSKA (reference sequence). The CDR3 has 14 residues. V shed 6 bases and J shed 5 bases, with 14 bases lying between them.

The sample holds many counts of this clonotype. The chain is built from TRBV12-3 or TRBV12-4 and TRBJ2-5; TRBD1 aligns across 7 bases. The ends lost 3 bases at V and 0 bases at J; junction bases unmatched: 10. The CDR3 spans 17 residues. DNA of the CDR3: TGTGCCAGCAGTTTGGACAGGCCGGCCCTCCACCAAGAGACCCAGTACTTC. It encodes CASSLDRPALHQETQYF.

The chain couples TRBV10-3 to TRBJ1-5; D might be TRBD1 (6 bases). Trimming stripped 5 bases from V and 4 bases from J, with 12 bases between. The CDR3 sequence is 14 residues long. Germline V lookup: CDR1 ENHRY, CDR2 SYGVKD. CDR3 nucleotides: TGTGCCATCAGTTCCGGACAGACAAATCAGCCCCAGCATTTT. It encodes CAISSGQTNQPQHF.

In this sample, this clonotype turned up many times. Mismatch with germline at one junction end may stem from a read error. The chain employs TRBV12-3 or TRBV12-4 and TRBJ1-2, with no clear D. This CDR3 contains 13 residues. CDR3 amino acids: CASSLSRDYGYTF. Written as DNA, the CDR3 is TGCGCCAGCAGCTTGTCACGGGATTATGGCTACACCTTC.

This clonotype was observed at least ten times. The chain is built from TRBV5-1 and TRBJ1-1; 12 bases match TRBD1. Germline V lookup: CDR1 SGHRS, CDR2 YFSETQ. This CDR3 is built from 14 residues. The V and J ends lost 7 bases and 1 base, in that order; junction bases with no gene match: 2. CDR3 residues: CASGDRGQNTEAFF. DNA of the CDR3: TGCGCCAGCGGGGACAGGGGGCAGAACACTGAAGCTTTCTTT.

This chain joins TRBV29-1 and TRBJ1-3; no definite D call. V lost 8 bases, J lost 4 bases, and 15 bases lay in between. CDR1 is SQVTM, CDR2 ANQGSEA, per germline. This CDR3 region has 13 residues. CDR3 in DNA: TGCAGCCCATCCGGTCGCAGAGGAAACACCATATATTTT. It yields the protein CSPSGRRGNTIYF.